This T cell receptor beta chain was profiled in a study of CD8+ T cells in alopecia areata. The V and J ends lost 6 bases and 10 bases respectively, with 16 bases between them. The CDR3 spans 14 residues. Per the germline V gene, CDR1 is MNHEY and CDR2 is SMNVEV (reference sequence). Extraction and reverse transcription of RNA yielded cDNA as the sequencing template. Measured with immunoSEQ multiplex PCR; TCRdb has only the in-frame clones, and not every one. The sample gives about 120,000 clones, 35% to 40% of which show up once; 3.1% is in the top ten. Specimen: CD4+ T cells sorted from blood. The clonotype originates from a human donor with alopecia areata. The chain is built from TRBV27 and TRBJ1-6; tentative D call: TRBD1 (6 bases). DNA of the CDR3: TGTGCCAGCAGCCCTGTGGGGGGCCGATCACCCCTCCACTTT. As protein: CASSPVGGRSPLHF.